These 16 T cell receptor beta chains share one sample of origin, sequenced in a study of tumor and adjacent non-tumor tissue in lung cancer. TCRbeta libraries were built with three rounds of nested PCR, modified from ARM-PCR. TCRdb fed the multiplex PCR reads into MiXCR, producing one record per CDR3 protein. This sample has more than 85,000 distinct CDR3 sequences, with roughly 75% found just once. The template was RNA from unsorted bulk tissue. Sequencing was done on a sample of lung tumor tissue. Receptors were obtained from a woman aged 55-70 years with non-small cell lung cancer.

This clonotype was detected ten times or more. The rearrangement joins TRBV29-1 to TRBJ1-1; 7 bases are shared with TRBD1. The ends lost 6 bases at V and 1 base at J; junction bases unmatched: 2. Germline V gives CDR1 SQVTM, CDR2 ANQGSEA. This CDR3 contains 12 residues. In nucleotides, the CDR3 is TGCAGCGTCGACAGGGCGAACACTGAAGCTTTCTTT. This codes for CSVDRANTEAFF.

This clonotype was observed at least ten times. The J gene is TRBJ2-7, the V gene TRBV20-1, with 8 bases lining up with TRBD1. Germline CDR1 DFQATT, CDR2 SNEGSKA (reference sequence). V gave up 6 bases and J gave up 8 bases; unmatched junction bases: 6. The CDR3 is made up of 11 amino acids. The CDR3 DNA reads TGCAGTGCCCCAAGACAGGGGAAGCAGTACTTC. Its translation: CSAPRQGKQYF.

This clonotype was seen many times. The chain combines TRBV6-5 with TRBJ1-1; D gene ambiguous. CDR3 length equals 15 residues. V dropped 6 bases and J dropped 1 base, with 15 bases sitting between them. Per the germline V gene, CDR1 is MNHEY and CDR2 is SVGAGI. The CDR3 DNA follows: TGTGCCAGCAGATACGACCCAGCCGAGAACACTGAAGCTTTCTTT. It is translated as CASRYDPAENTEAFF.

Concerning this clonotype itself: Germline is not matched at one junction end, which may reflect a read error. The chain links TRBV11-2 to TRBJ2-2; 7 nucleotides match TRBD1. This CDR3 has 15 amino acids. From germline, CDR1 is SGHAT and CDR2 FQNNGV. CDR3 coding DNA: TGTGCCAGCAGCGGGGACAGTGGGCACACCGGGGAACTGTTTTTT. Amino acid sequence: CASSGDSGHTGELFF. Supplemented by reference TRBV11-2 and TRBJ2-2, the full variable domain reads EAGVAQSPRYKIIEKRQSVAFWCNPISGHATLYWYQQILGQGPKLLIQFQNNGVVDDSQLPKDRFSAERLKGVDSTLKIQPAKLEDSAVYLCASSGDSGHTGELFFGEGSRLTVL.

Ten or more counts support this clonotype. The rearrangement joins TRBV6-5 to TRBJ2-3; 9 bases fit TRBD1. J gave up 5 bases and V 6 bases, and 6 bases lay outside the gene matches. This CDR3 has 14 amino acids. Per germline, CDR1 MNHEY and CDR2 SVGAGI. CDR3 sequence: CASSDRGSGDTQYF. CDR3 coding DNA: TGTGCCAGCAGCGACAGGGGGTCGGGAGATACGCAGTATTTT.

The chain uses TRBV11-3 and TRBJ2-3; D might be TRBD2 (5 bases). V was shortened by 8 bases and J by 1 base, with 19 bases between the two germline ends. CDR1 is SGHNT, CDR2 YENEEA, per germline. The length of the CDR3 is 16 residues. The chain's CDR3 is CASCPGQKEGTDTQYF. Here the CDR3 DNA reads TGTGCCAGCTGCCCCGGCCAGAAGGAGGGCACAGATACGCAGTATTTT.

This clonotype has a handful of counts. A much bigger clone sits one base away, suggesting this may be a read error. V is TRBV20-1 and J is TRBJ2-1, with D perhaps TRBD1 or TRBD2 (6 bases each). V lost 4 bases and J lost 10, with 23 bases in between. Per the germline V gene, CDR1 is DFQATT and CDR2 is SNEGSKA (reference sequence). The CDR3 sequence is 15 residues long. The CDR3 region is CSATRKITGTQEQFF. The CDR3 DNA sequence: TGCAGTGCTACCAGAAAGATAACAGGGACTCAGGAGCAGTTCTTC.

As concerns this clonotype: The conserved final phenylalanine or tryptophan is absent from the CDR3, which likely points to a read error. The chain combines TRBV13 with TRBJ2-7, with D uncertain. Per germline, CDR1 PRHDT and CDR2 FYEKMQ (reference sequence). The CDR3 is 12 amino acids. Trimming removed 5 bases at V and 1 base at J, with 6 bases between. CDR3 loop: CASSKASYEQYL. Written as DNA, the CDR3 is TGTGCCAGCAGCAAAGCATCCTACGAGCAGTACTTA.

This clonotype was seen just once. Given a much more abundant clone one base away, this may be a read error. V is TRBV12-3 or TRBV12-4 and J is TRBJ2-7; D is perhaps TRBD2 (6 bases). The CDR3 has 16 residues. CDR3 residues: CASSFGGVEVYYDQYF. In DNA, the CDR3 is TGTGCCAGCAGTTTTGGAGGGGTAGAGGTTTACTACGATCAGTACTTC.

For this clonotype: A much larger clonotype is one base distant, so this may be a read error. This CDR3 is missing its conserved last phenylalanine or tryptophan, likely due to a read error. The V gene is TRBV12-3 or TRBV12-4, the J gene TRBJ1-1; a weak D match, TRBD1 (6 bases). V was clipped by 7 bases and J by 3 bases, with 18 bases between them. The CDR3 is 15 amino acids. CDR3 in amino acids: CASTIYRAQDTEAFL. The CDR3 DNA follows: TGTGCCAGCACGATATACAGGGCCCAGGACACTGAAGCTTTCCTT.

This clonotype was counted a few times. With a much larger clone just one base away, this may be a read error. Since the CDR3 does not end with the conserved phenylalanine or tryptophan, this likely comes from a read error. The chain combines TRBV6-5 with TRBJ1-2; D may be TRBD1 (6 bases). The CDR3 is 13 residues long. The V end lost 2 bases, the J end lost 8 bases, and 12 bases lay between the germline ends. CDR1 and CDR2 from the germline V gene are MNHEY and SVGAGI. The CDR3 here is CASSYGQGRGYTL. The CDR3 nucleotides read TGTGCCAGCAGTTACGGCCAGGGGAGAGGCTACACCTTA.

This clonotype was detected ten times or more. The V gene is TRBV12-3 or TRBV12-4, the J gene TRBJ1-5; weak D call: TRBD1 (6 bases). The CDR3 spans 12 residues. V dropped 7 bases and J dropped 13 bases, with 17 bases sitting between them. For the CDR3, the DNA is TGTGCCAGCAATGACGGGACACCCGGTCAGCATTTT. This gives the protein CASNDGTPGQHF.

This clonotype occurred many times. V usage is TRBV6-5 and J usage is TRBJ1-3; D gene uncertain. Germline CDR1 reads MNHEY; CDR2 reads SVGAGI. V lost 7 bases and J lost 4, with 8 bases in between. The CDR3 sequence is 12 residues long. CDR3 in DNA: TGTGCCAGCAAGGGAGGGGGAAACACCATATATTTT. It is translated as CASKGGGNTIYF.

Comments on this clonotype: With a much larger clone just one base away, this may be a read error. This rearrangement joins TRBV20-1 to TRBJ2-2; TRBD1 aligns across 8 bases. CDR1 DFQATT and CDR2 SNEGSKA come from the germline V gene (reference sequence). This CDR3 comprises 14 residues. The CDR3: CSARGAGGTGELLF. Written as DNA, the CDR3 is TGCAGTGCTAGAGGGGCAGGGGGCACCGGGGAGCTGTTATTT.

Worth noting for this clonotype: A much more abundant neighbour one base away suggests this may be a read error. This sequence joins TRBV6-1 and TRBJ2-5, with D possibly TRBD2 on 6 matching bases. Trimming took 2 bases from V and 4 from J, leaving 11 bases between them. This CDR3 comprises 14 residues. From germline, CDR1 is MNHNS and CDR2 SASEGT. The CDR3 loop reads CASSESDGRETQYF. The DNA for the CDR3 is TGTGCCAGCAGTGAATCGGACGGGAGAGAGACCCAGTACTTC.

The J gene is TRBJ2-2, the V gene TRBV20-1, with D perhaps matching TRBD1 or TRBD2 (5 bases each). V was cut by 1 base and J by 4 bases, with 13 bases left in between. CDR3 length: 15 amino acids. The germline gives CDR1 DFQATT, CDR2 SNEGSKA (reference sequence). The CDR3 DNA reads TGCAGTGCTAGAGCCCCAGGGCGGGTCACCGGGGAGCTGTTTTTT. Residues: CSARAPGRVTGELFF.